This T cell receptor beta chain was recorded in a study of OX40 agonist ivuxolimab in advanced cancers. General study findings and limits: Clonal expansion from baseline to week 6 occurred in both CD4+ and CD8+ T cells.

The count of this clone is one. Its antigen remains unknown. This CDR3 region has 14 residues. V lost 9 bases and J lost 2; bases outside the gene matches: 7. Germline CDR1 MNHNS, CDR2 SASEGT. The data were produced by immunoSEQ multiplex PCR, yet TCRdb's version contains in-frame clones alone and is incomplete. Of about 79,000 clones listed, 88% are singletons. The input for sequencing was CD4+ or CD8+ T cells sorted from blood, taken in a trial of the OX40 agonist ivuxolimab. V and J are TRBV6-1 and TRBJ1-3; 7 nucleotides align to TRBD1. This receptor was taken from an adult with an advanced solid tumor such as melanoma, head and neck, liver or kidney cancer. CDR3 sequence reads: CASYEGAAGNTIYF. In DNA, the CDR3 is TGTGCCAGTTATGAGGGGGCCGCTGGAAACACCATATATTTT.